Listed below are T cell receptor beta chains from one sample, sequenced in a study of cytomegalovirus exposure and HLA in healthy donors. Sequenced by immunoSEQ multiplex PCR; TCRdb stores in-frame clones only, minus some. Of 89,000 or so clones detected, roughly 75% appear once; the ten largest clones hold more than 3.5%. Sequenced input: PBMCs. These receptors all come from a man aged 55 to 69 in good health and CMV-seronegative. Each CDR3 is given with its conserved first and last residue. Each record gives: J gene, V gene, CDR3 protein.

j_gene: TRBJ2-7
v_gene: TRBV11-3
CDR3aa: CASSFGTGGTEQYF

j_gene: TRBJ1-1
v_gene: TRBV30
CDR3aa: CAWRAEQGARTEAFF

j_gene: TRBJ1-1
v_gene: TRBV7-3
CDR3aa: CASSSLEVRTEAFF

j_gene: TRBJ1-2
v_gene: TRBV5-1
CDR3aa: CASSSRGPNYGYTF

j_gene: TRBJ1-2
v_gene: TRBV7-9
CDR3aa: CASSLDSRGYTF

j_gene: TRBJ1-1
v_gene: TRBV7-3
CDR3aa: CASSSTGGLNTEAFF

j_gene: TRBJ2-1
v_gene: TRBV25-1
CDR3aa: CASSAAEASSYNEQFF

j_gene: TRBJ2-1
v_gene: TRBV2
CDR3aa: CASSPLEGPSYNEQFF

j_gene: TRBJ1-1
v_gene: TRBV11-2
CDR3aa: CASSQNDRRDTEAFF

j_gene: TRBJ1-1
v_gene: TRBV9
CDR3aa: CASSALTGGWTEAFF

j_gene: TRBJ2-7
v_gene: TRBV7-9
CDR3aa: CSSSLAYGLGEQYF

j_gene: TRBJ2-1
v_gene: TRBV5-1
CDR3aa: CASSRGSQDNEQFF

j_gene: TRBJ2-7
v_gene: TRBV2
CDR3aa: CASITPAGGKAFIYEQYF

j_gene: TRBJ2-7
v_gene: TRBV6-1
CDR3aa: CASNRRGASLYEQYF

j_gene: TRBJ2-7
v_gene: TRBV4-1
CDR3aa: CASSRNTGIEQYF

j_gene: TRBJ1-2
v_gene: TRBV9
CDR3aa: CASSVGQGWVYGYTF

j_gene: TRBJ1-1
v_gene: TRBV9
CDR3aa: CASSPTTGTSTEAFF

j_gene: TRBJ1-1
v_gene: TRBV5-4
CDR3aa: CASSTTGGNTEAFF

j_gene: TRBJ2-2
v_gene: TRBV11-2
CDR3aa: CASSLVSAGGTGELFF

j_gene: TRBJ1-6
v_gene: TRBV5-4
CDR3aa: CASSLEQGASSPLHF

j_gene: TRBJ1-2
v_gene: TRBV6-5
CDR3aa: CASHRDTSNYGYTF

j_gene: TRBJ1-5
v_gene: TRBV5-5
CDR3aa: CASSLGLDQPQHF

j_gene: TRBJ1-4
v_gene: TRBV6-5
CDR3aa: CASRDPGNEKLFF

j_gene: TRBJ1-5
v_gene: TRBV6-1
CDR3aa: CASSAGQGISQPQHF

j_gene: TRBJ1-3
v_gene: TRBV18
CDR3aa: CASSQSGGEGNTIYF

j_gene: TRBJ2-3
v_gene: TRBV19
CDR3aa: CASSIAWTSGDTQYF

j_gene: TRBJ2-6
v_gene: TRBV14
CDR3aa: CASSQGLPGGWGGANVLTF

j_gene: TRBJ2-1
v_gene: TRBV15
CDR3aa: CATSRGVDEQFF

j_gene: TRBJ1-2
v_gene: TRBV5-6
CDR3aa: CASSLQTWVVYGYTF

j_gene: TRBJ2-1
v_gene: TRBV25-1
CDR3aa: CASSPGIYNEQFF

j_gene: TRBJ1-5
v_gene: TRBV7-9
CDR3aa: CASSPGNQPQHF

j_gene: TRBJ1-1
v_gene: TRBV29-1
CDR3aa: CSVEVTQGGTEAFF

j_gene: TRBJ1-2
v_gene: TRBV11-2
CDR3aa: CASSSRQHYGYTF

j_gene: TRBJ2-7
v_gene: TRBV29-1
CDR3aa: CSARLAGGPSEQYF

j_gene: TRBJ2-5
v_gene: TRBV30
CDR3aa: CAWSGWTGLDQYF

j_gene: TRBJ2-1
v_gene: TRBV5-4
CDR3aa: CASSLGLEGVGNEQFF

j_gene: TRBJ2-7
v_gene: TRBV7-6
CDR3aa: CASSPWTGSYEQYF

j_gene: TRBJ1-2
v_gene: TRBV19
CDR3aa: CASSRGVTGRDGYTF

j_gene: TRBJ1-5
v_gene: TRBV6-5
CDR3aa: CASRSGINQPQHF

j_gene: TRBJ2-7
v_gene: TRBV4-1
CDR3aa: CASSQGVGARAYEQYF

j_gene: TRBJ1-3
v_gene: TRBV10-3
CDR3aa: CASRTGGDTIYF

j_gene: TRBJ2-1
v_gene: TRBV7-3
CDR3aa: CASSLGSSPYNEQFF

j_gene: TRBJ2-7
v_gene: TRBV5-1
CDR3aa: CASSLGQGVYEQYF

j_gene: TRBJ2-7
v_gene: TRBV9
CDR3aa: CASSAGDRGRGEQYF

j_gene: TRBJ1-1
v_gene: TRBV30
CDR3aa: CAWKAGTEHEAFF

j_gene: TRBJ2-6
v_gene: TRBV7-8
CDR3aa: CASSPGTYSGANVLTF

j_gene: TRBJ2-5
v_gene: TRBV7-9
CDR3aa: CASSSHGGLETQYF

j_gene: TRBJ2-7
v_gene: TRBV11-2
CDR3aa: CASSLMRLAGAGEQYF

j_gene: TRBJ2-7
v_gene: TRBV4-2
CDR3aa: CASSPFTLGGGEQYF

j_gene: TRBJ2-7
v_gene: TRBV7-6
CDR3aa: CASSPAGGPEEQYF